A single sample gave rise to the 20 T cell receptor beta chains below, sequenced in a study of cytomegalovirus exposure and HLA in healthy donors. PCR amplification relied on 60 Vbeta primers (plus 13 Jbeta primers). Here immunoSEQ multiplex PCR was the method, and the copy in TCRdb shows in-frame clones only, minus some. The sample contains approximately 160,000 clones, 80% of which appear only once. Sequences were obtained from PBMCs. Source of these receptors: a man between 25 and 39 years old in good health and CMV-seropositive.

The chain recombines TRBV27 with TRBJ2-3; D not resolved. V lost 5 bases to trimming and J lost 2 bases, with 26 bases between them. In germline, CDR1 is MNHEY, CDR2 SMNVEV (reference sequence). The CDR3 consists of 19 residues. The CDR3 protein is CASSPYATAQRPITDTQYF. CDR3 DNA: TGTGCCAGCAGTCCCTACGCCACGGCCCAGCGCCCCATCACAGATACGCAGTATTTT.

The rearrangement links TRBV7-2 to TRBJ1-5; no clear D. The CDR3 has 15 amino acids. Germline assignment: CDR1 SGHTA and CDR2 FQGNSA. V was pared by 1 base and J by 7 bases, with 14 bases between. The CDR3 loop is CASSLDGAIGQPQHF. The CDR3 DNA reads TGTGCCAGCAGCTTAGACGGAGCTATAGGACAGCCCCAGCATTTT. Supplemented by reference TRBV7-2 and TRBJ1-5, the full variable domain reads GAGVSQSPSNKVTEKGKDVELRCDPISGHTALYWYRQSLGQGLEFLIYFQGNSAPDKSGLPSDRFSAERTGGSVSTLTIQRTQQEDSAVYLCASSLDGAIGQPQHFGDGTRLSIL.

This chain links TRBV7-6 with TRBJ1-3; possible D gene TRBD1, 5 bases. V lost 5 bases, J lost 3 bases, and 14 bases lay in between. The CDR3 extends over 15 amino acids. Germline V CDR1 and CDR2: SGHVS, FNYEAQ. Written as DNA, the CDR3 is TGTGCCAGCAGCGGCCCGGCGGGGGGTGGAAACACCATATATTTT. This sequence encodes CASSGPAGGGNTIYF.

The gene calls are TRBV25-1 and TRBJ2-2; the D is unclear. The CDR3 is 14 residues long. Trimming took off 4 bases at V and 1 base at J, with 7 bases between the two ends. CDR1 is MGHDK and CDR2 is SYGVNS in the germline V gene. CDR3: CASSGRQNTGELFF. CDR3 nucleotide sequence: TGTGCCAGCAGTGGAAGACAGAACACCGGGGAGCTGTTTTTT.

V is TRBV18 and J is TRBJ1-6; D gene ambiguous. CDR3 length equals 12 residues. V was pared by 6 bases and J by 5 bases, with 5 bases between. The germline V gene encodes CDR1 KGHSH and CDR2 LQKENI. The CDR3 coding sequence is TGTGCCAGCTCTCCTAATAATTCACCCCTCCACTTT. It is translated as CASSPNNSPLHF.

This chain joins TRBV6-5 and TRBJ1-1; a possible D gene is TRBD1 (6 bases). V lost 5 bases, J lost 3 bases, and 16 bases lay in between. CDR1 and CDR2 (germline): MNHEY, SVGAGI. The CDR3 consists of 15 residues. CDR3 amino acids: CASSLAGGRDTEAFF. CDR3 nucleotide sequence: TGTGCCAGCAGTCTGGCGGGGGGCAGGGACACTGAAGCTTTCTTT.

The chain links TRBV27 to TRBJ2-1; perhaps TRBD2 as D (6 bases). Trimming pared 5 bases from V and 7 bases from J, leaving 12 bases between. CDR1 is MNHEY, CDR2 SMNVEV, per germline (reference sequence). The CDR3 spans 13 residues. In DNA, the CDR3 is TGTGCCAGCAGTCCGGGACTTCGGAATGAGCAGTTCTTC. Translated: CASSPGLRNEQFF.

V usage is TRBV9 and J usage is TRBJ2-7; 13 nucleotides agree with TRBD2. J was trimmed by 4 bases and V by 3 bases; bases with no gene match: 4. This CDR3 is 15 amino acids long. Germline-derived CDR1 and CDR2 are SGDLS and YYNGEE. The chain's CDR3 is CASSAGLAGRYEQYF. The CDR3 DNA reads TGTGCCAGCAGCGCGGGACTAGCGGGAAGATACGAGCAGTACTTC.

The V gene is TRBV9, the J gene TRBJ1-5, with 9 bases aligning to TRBD1. V trimming: 2 bases; J trimming: 4 bases; junction bases outside the gene matches: 1. This CDR3 is built from 14 residues. The germline V gene has CDR1 SGDLS and CDR2 YYNGEE. The CDR3 sequence is CASSVGTGNQPQHF. In DNA form, the CDR3 reads TGTGCCAGCAGCGTGGGGACAGGGAATCAGCCCCAGCATTTT.

This chain joins TRBV7-8 and TRBJ2-7; the D gene is possibly TRBD2 (5 bases). V was clipped by 9 bases and J by 5 bases, with 14 bases between them. The V gene's germline CDR1 is SGHVS and CDR2 FQNEAQ. The CDR3 has 12 residues. The CDR3 nucleotides are TGTGCCAGTTTATCCGGGGAAGACGAGCAGTACTTC. Encoded protein: CASLSGEDEQYF.

A few counts support this clone. Other DNA sequences of this sample code for an identical CDR3. The chain uses TRBV15 and TRBJ2-6; 7 positions match TRBD1. Trimming removed 3 bases from V and 2 bases from J; junction bases left unmatched: 4. CDR1 is LNHNV, CDR2 YYDKDF, per germline (reference sequence). CDR3 length: 16 amino acids. The CDR3 DNA reads TGTGCCACCAGCAGCAGACAGGGAACTGGGGCCAACGTCCTGACTTTC. It is translated as CATSSRQGTGANVLTF.

The chain has TRBV5-1 and TRBJ1-4; 11 bases are shared with TRBD1. With V trimmed by 3 bases and J by 6 bases, 16 bases remained unmatched. This CDR3 spans 19 amino acids. Germline CDR1 SGHRS, CDR2 YFSETQ. The chain's CDR3 is CASSSAAGTGGGRHEKLFF. The CDR3 nucleotides are TGCGCCAGCAGCTCGGCTGCCGGGACAGGGGGAGGTAGGCATGAAAAACTGTTTTTT.

A single count supports this clone. The chain combines TRBV5-1 with TRBJ2-1, with 9 bases lining up with TRBD2. The CDR3 length is 16 residues. Germline V CDR1 and CDR2: SGHRS, YFSETQ. V dropped 4 bases and J dropped 13; count of bases not matched to a gene: 18. DNA of the CDR3: TGCGCCAGCAGCCTAGATAGCGGGAGTCTAATTACTCGTCAGTTCTTC. Its translation: CASSLDSGSLITRQFF.

This chain links TRBV10-1 with TRBJ2-7, with D tentatively TRBD1 (5 bases). The germline V gene has CDR1 WNHNN and CDR2 SYGVQD (reference sequence). Trimming stripped 4 bases from V and 5 bases from J, with 12 bases between. This CDR3 is 13 amino acids long. The DNA of the CDR3 is TGCGCCAGCAGTGGGGGCGTTGGCGACGAGCAGTACTTC. Translation: CASSGGVGDEQYF.

This chain connects TRBV6-6 to TRBJ2-3; D gene ambiguous. The V end lost 10 bases, the J end lost 3 bases, and 11 bases lay between the germline ends. From germline, CDR1 is MNHNY and CDR2 SVGAGI (reference sequence). The CDR3 runs 12 residues. In DNA form, the CDR3 reads TGTGCCACCCTAGGTCTTACAGATACGCAGTATTTT. Translation gives CATLGLTDTQYF.

The rearrangement links TRBV27 to TRBJ2-2; 12 bases fit TRBD2. This CDR3 is 17 amino acids long. CDR1 and CDR2 from the germline V gene are MNHEY and SMNVEV (reference sequence). V lost 5 bases, J lost 5 bases, and 9 bases stayed unmatched. DNA for the CDR3: TGTGCCAGCAGTGCCCGGGCTAGCGGGAGGGTTACCGGGGAGCTGTTTTTT. It is translated as CASSARASGRVTGELFF.

The chain employs TRBV7-3 and TRBJ2-3, with 7 positions matching TRBD1. The V segment lost 5 bases and the J segment 2 bases; nucleotides outside the gene matches: 7. Germline V gene data show CDR1 as SGHTA and CDR2 as FQGTGA. The CDR3 spans 15 residues. The CDR3 DNA is TGTGCCAGCAGCCGAACAGGGGACCCCACAGATACGCAGTATTTT. Encoded protein: CASSRTGDPTDTQYF.

This chain uses TRBV6-1 with TRBJ1-5, with TRBD1 identical over 11 bases. The CDR3 sequence is 16 residues long. Germline V lookup: CDR1 MNHNS, CDR2 SASEGT. The V segment lost 2 bases and the J segment 7 bases; nucleotides outside the gene matches: 7. The CDR3 reads CASSEMRTGGVQPQHF. In nucleotides, the CDR3 is TGTGCCAGCAGTGAAATGAGGACAGGGGGCGTGCAGCCCCAGCATTTT.

V usage is TRBV11-2 and J usage is TRBJ2-3, with D possibly TRBD2 on 6 matching bases. There are 15 residues in the CDR3. V dropped 5 bases and J dropped 0 bases, with 12 bases sitting between them. The germline CDR1 and CDR2 sequences are SGHAT and FQNNGV. CDR3 DNA: TGTGCCAGCAGCACAGAGGGAGGAAGCACAGATACGCAGTATTTT. This translates into CASSTEGGSTDTQYF. Drawing the rest from reference TRBV11-2 and TRBJ2-3, the complete variable domain is EAGVAQSPRYKIIEKRQSVAFWCNPISGHATLYWYQQILGQGPKLLIQFQNNGVVDDSQLPKDRFSAERLKGVDSTLKIQPAKLEDSAVYLCASSTEGGSTDTQYFGPGTRLTVL.

The V and J genes are TRBV27 and TRBJ1-1; possible D gene TRBD1, 6 bases. The CDR3 sequence is 15 residues long. Germline-derived CDR1 and CDR2 are MNHEY and SMNVEV (reference sequence). Trimming took off 5 bases at V and 0 bases at J, with 13 bases between the two ends. In DNA, the CDR3 is TGTGCCAGCAGTCCGTGGACAGCCTTGAACACTGAAGCTTTCTTT. Translation gives CASSPWTALNTEAFF.